This T cell receptor (beta chain) was recovered during a study of glioma-infiltrating T cells. Study findings and constraints: Gliomas, especially low-grade, showed above-expected tissue-blood divergence; non-neoplastic patients showed below. Tissue and blood shared very few CDR3 sequences.

Using RNA template, CDR3s of TCR alpha and beta were amplified with iRepertoire arm-PCR. For one-step reverse transcription and amplification, 100-400 ng of tissue mRNA or PBMC total RNA was used. TCRdb processed the multiplex PCR reads anew with MiXCR; each CDR3 protein has one entry. In the table there are around 120,000 distinct CDR3 sequences, around 23% of which are singletons. Turning to this clonotype: Antigen: not known.

The sequence came from a human donor with low-grade glioma or glioblastoma, undergoing nonglioma brain surgery, or in good health (not recorded which). Sequences were obtained from glioma tissue, nonneoplastic brain tissue, or PBMCs (not recorded which).

CDR3 sequence (DNA): TGTGCCAGCAGCCGGGGGGCTGGCTACACCTTC. Translation: CASSRGAGYTF. The V call is TRBV3-1, the J call TRBJ1-2, with D possibly matching TRBD1 (6 bases). The germline V gene encodes CDR1 LGHDT and CDR2 YNNKEL (reference sequence). This CDR3 is 11 amino acids long. With 4 bases removed from V and 7 bases from J, the gap between germline ends came to 7 bases.